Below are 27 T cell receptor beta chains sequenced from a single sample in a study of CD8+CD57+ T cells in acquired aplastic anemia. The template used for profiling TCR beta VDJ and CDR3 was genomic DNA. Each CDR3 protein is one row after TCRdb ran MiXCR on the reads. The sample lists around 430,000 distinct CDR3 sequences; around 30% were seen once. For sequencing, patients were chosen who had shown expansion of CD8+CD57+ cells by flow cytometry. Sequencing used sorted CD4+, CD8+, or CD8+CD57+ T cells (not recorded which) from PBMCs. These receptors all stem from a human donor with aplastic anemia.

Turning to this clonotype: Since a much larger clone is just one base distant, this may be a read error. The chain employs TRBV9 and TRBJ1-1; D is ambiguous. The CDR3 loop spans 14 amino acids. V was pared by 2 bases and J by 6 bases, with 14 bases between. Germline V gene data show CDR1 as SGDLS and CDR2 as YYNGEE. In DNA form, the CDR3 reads TGTGCCAGCAGCGTGTCAGGCGGTAACGCTGAAGCTTTCTTT. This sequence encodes CASSVSGGNAEAFF.

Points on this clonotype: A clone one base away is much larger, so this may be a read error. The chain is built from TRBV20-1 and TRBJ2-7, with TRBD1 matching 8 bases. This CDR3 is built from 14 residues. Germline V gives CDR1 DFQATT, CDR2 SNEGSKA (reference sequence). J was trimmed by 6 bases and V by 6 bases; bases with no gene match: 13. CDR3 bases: TGCAGTGCCGTATCGGACAGGGCTCCCTGCGAGCAGTACTTC. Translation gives CSAVSDRAPCEQYF.

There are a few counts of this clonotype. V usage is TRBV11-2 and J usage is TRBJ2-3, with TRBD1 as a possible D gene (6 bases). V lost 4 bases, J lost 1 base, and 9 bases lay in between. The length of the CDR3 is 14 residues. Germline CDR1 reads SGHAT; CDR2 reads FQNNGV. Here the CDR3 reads CASSSKGGTDTQYF. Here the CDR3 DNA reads TGTGCCAGCAGCTCAAAGGGGGGCACAGATACGCAGTATTTT.

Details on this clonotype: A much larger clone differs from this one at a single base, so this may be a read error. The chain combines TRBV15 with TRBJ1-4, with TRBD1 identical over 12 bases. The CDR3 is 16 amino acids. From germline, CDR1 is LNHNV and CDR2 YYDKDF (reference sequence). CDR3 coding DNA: TGTGCCACCCGCAGGCGGGACAGGGGGCTTGGTGAAAAACTGTTTTTT. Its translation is CATRRRDRGLGEKLFF.

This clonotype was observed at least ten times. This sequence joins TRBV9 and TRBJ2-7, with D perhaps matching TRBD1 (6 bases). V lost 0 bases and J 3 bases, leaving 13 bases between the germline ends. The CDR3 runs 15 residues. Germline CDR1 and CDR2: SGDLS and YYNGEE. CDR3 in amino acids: CASSVGSTGNYEQYF. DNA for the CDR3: TGTGCCAGCAGCGTAGGGAGCACAGGGAACTACGAGCAGTACTTC.

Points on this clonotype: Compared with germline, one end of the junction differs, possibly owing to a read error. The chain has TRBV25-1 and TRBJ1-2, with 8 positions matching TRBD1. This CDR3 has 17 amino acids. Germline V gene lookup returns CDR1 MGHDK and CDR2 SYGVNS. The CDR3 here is CASSDPGGGRANYGHAF. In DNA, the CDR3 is TGTGCCAGCAGTGATCCAGGGGGCGGGCGGGCTAACTATGGCCACGCCTTC.

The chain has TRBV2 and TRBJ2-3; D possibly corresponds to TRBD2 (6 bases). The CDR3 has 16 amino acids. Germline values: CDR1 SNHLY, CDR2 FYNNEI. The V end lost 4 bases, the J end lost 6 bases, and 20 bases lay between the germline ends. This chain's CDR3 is CASSGGAGPTRDTQYF. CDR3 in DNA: TGTGCCAGCAGTGGAGGTGCGGGGCCAACACGGGATACGCAGTATTTT.

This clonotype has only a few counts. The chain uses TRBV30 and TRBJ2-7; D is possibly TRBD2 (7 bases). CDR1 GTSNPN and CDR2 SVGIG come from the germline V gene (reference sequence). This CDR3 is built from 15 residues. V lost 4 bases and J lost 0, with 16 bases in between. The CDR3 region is CAWIPRGALSYEQYF. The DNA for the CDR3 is TGTGCCTGGATCCCACGGGGGGCTCTCTCCTACGAGCAGTACTTC.

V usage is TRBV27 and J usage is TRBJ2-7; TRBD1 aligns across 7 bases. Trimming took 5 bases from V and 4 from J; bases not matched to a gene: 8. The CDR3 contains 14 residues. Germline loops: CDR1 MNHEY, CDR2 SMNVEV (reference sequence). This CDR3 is CASSQPGQIYEQYF. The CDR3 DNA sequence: TGTGCCAGCAGTCAGCCGGGACAGATTTACGAGCAGTACTTC.

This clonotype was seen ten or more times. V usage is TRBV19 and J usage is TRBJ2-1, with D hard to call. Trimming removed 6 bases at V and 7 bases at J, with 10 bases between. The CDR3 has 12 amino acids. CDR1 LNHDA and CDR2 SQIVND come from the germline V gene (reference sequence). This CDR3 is CASREMGNEQFF. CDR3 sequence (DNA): TGTGCCAGTAGAGAAATGGGTAATGAGCAGTTCTTC.

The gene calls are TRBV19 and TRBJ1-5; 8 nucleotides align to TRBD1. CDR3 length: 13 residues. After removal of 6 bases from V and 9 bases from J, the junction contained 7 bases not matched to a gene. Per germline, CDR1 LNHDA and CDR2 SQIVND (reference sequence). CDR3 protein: CASSGQGLSPQHF. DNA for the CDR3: TGTGCCAGTAGCGGACAGGGACTTTCGCCCCAGCATTTT.

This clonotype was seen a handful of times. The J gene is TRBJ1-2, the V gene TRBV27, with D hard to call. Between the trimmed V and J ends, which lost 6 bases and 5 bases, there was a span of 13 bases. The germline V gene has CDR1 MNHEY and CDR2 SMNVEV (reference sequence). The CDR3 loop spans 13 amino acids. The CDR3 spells CASRGRLAYGYTF. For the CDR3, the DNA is TGTGCCAGCAGGGGAAGGTTAGCTTATGGCTACACCTTC.

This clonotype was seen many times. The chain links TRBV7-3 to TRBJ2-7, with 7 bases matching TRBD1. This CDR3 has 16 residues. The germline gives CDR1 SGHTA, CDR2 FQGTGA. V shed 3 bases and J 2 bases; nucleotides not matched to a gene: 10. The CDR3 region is CASSFLIPGQTYEQYF. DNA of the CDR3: TGTGCCAGCAGCTTCCTGATTCCGGGACAGACCTACGAGCAGTACTTC.

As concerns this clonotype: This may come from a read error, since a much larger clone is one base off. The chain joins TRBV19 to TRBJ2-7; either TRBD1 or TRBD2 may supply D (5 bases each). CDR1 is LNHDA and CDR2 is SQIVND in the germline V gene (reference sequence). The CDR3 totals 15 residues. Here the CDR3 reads CARSILPGSPYEQYF. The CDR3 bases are TGTGCCAGGAGTATACTTCCAGGGAGCCCCTACGAGCAGTACTTC.

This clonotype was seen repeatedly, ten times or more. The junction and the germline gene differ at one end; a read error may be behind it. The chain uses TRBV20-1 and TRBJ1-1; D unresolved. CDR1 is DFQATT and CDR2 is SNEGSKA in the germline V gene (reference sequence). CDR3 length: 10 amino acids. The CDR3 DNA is TGCAGTGCTAGACGAACTGAGGCTTTCTTT. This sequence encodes CSARRTEAFF.

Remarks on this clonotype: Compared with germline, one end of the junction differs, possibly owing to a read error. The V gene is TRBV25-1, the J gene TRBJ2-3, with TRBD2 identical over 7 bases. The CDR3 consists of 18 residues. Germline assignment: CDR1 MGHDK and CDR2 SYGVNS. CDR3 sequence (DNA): TGTGCCAGCAGTGAATTCTCAAGTGGGACGACTAGCACAGATACACAGTATTTT. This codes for CASSEFSSGTTSTDTQYF.

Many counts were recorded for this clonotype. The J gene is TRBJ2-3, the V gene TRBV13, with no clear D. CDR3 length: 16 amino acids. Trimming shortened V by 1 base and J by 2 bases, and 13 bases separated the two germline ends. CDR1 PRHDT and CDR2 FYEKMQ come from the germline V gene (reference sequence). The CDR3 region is CASSLAIHPDTDTQYF. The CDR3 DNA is TGTGCCAGCAGCTTAGCGATACACCCAGACACAGATACGCAGTATTTT.

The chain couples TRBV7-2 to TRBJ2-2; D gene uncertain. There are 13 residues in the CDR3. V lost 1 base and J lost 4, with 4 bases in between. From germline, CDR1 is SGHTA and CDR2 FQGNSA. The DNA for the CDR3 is TGTGCCAGCAGCTTAGAACCCACCGGGGAGCTGTTTTTT. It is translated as CASSLEPTGELFF.

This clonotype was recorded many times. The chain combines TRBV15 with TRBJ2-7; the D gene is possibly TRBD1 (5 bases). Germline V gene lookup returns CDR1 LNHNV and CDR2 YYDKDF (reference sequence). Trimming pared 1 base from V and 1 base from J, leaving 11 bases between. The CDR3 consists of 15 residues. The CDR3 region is CATSRAAGLSYEQYF. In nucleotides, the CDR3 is TGTGCCACCAGCAGAGCGGCAGGGTTGTCCTACGAGCAGTACTTC.

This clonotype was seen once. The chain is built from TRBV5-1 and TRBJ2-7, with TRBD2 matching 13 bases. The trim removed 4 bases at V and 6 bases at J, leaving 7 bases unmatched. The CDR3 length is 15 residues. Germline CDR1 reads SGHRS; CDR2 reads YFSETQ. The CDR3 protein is CASSHSRTSGSEQYV. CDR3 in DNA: TGCGCCAGCAGCCATTCCAGGACTAGCGGGAGCGAGCAGTACGTC.

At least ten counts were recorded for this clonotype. The CDR3 reads CASSDSDRYGYTF. CDR3 DNA: TGTGCCAGCAGTGACTCGGACAGATATGGCTACACCTTC. The V gene is TRBV25-1, the J gene TRBJ1-2, with D possibly matching TRBD1 (6 bases). Trimming took off 3 bases at V and 5 bases at J, with 10 bases between the two ends. Germline-derived CDR1 and CDR2 are MGHDK and SYGVNS. This CDR3 is 13 amino acids long.

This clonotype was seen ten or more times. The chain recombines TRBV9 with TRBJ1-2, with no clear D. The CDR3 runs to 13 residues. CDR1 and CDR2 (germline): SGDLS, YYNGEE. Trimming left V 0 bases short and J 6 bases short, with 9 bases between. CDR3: CASSVALFDGYTF. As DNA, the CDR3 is TGTGCCAGCAGCGTAGCTCTTTTTGATGGCTACACCTTC.

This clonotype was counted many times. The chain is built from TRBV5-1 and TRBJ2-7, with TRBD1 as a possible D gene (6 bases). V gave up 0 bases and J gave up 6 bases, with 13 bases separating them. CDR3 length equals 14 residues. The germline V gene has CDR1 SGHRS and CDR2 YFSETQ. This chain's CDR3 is CASSLDRARGEQYF. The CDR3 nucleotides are TGCGCCAGCAGCTTGGACAGGGCCCGCGGCGAGCAGTACTTC.

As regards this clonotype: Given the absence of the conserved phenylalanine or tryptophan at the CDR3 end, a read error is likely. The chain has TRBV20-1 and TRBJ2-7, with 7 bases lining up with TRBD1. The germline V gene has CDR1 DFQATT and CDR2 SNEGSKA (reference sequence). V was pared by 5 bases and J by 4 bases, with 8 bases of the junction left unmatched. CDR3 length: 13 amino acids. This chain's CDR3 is CSADRVLQYEQYL. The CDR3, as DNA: TGCAGTGCTGACAGGGTCTTACAGTACGAGCAGTACCTC.

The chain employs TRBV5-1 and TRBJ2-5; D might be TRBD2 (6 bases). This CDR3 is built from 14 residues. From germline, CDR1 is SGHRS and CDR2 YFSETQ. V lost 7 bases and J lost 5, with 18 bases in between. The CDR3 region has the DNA TGCGCCAGCGCATCTTGGGACTCTGAGGAGACCCAGTACTTC. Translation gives CASASWDSEETQYF.

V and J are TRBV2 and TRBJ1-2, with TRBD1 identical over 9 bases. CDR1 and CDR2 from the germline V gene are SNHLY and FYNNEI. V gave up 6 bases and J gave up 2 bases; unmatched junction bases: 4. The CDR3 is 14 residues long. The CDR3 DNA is TGTGCCAGCAGGAGGACAGGGGAGAACTATGGCTACACCTTC. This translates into CASRRTGENYGYTF.

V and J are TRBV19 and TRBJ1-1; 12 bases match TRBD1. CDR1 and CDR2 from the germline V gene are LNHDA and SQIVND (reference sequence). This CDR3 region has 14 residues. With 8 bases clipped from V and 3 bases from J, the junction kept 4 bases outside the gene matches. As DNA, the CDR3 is TGTGCCAGTGGAGGGACAGGGGGCTACACTGAAGCTTTCTTT. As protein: CASGGTGGYTEAFF. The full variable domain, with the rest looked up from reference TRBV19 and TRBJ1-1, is DGGITQSPKYLFRKEGQNVTLSCEQNLNHDAMYWYRQDPGQGLRLIYYSQIVNDFQKGDIAEGYSVSREKKESFPLTVTSAQKNPTAFYLCASGGTGGYTEAFFGQGTRLTVV.